This passage covers 29 T cell receptor beta chains from one sample sequenced in a study of blood T cell repertoires in COVID-19. Some clones are missing from TCRdb's copy, which holds only in-frame ones; the method was immunoSEQ multiplex PCR. The sample shows about 490,000 clones, 70% to 90% of them seen only once. Material: peripheral blood. The receptor source for this set is a human donor in a cohort sampled during active COVID-19.

This chain uses TRBV5-1 with TRBJ2-7, with unresolved D. The germline V gene has CDR1 SGHRS and CDR2 YFSETQ. V was clipped by 5 bases and J by 6 bases, with 15 bases between them. CDR3 length equals 13 residues. CDR3 bases: TGCGCCAGCAGGGTTCCCCTAACGGGCGAGCAGTACTTC. As protein: CASRVPLTGEQYF.

The chain couples TRBV19 to TRBJ2-1, with TRBD1 identical over 7 bases. Germline CDR1 is LNHDA and CDR2 is SQIVND (reference sequence). J lost 2 bases, V lost 6 bases, and 25 bases had no gene match. This CDR3 region has 21 residues. The CDR3 coding sequence is TGTGCCAGTAGCCAACGACTTGGAGAGGGGGCTATATGGGATCCCTACAATGAGCAGTTCTTC. It encodes CASSQRLGEGAIWDPYNEQFF.

V is TRBV6-6 and J is TRBJ2-7; no reliable D call. Germline-derived CDR1 and CDR2 are MNHNY and SVGAGI (reference sequence). V was shortened by 3 bases and J by 2 bases, with 5 bases between the two germline ends. The CDR3 consists of 12 residues. The CDR3 nucleotides read TGTGCCAGCAGTTATATTACCTACGAGCAGTACTTC. It encodes CASSYITYEQYF.

The chain uses TRBV10-3 and TRBJ1-1; tentatively, D is TRBD1 (6 bases). The CDR3 length is 13 residues. V was pared by 5 bases and J by 11 bases, with 18 bases between. Germline assignment: CDR1 ENHRY and CDR2 SYGVKD. CDR3 DNA sequence: TGTGCCATCAGTCCCCGACAGGAAGCCGACGCTTTCTTT. This sequence encodes CAISPRQEADAFF.

The chain joins TRBV7-8 to TRBJ1-1; D is possibly TRBD1 (5 bases). CDR3 length equals 13 residues. Trimming left V 2 bases short and J 5 bases short, with 9 bases between. Germline loops: CDR1 SGHVS, CDR2 FQNEAQ. CDR3 protein: CASSLRQSTEAFF. CDR3 in DNA: TGTGCCAGCAGCTTACGACAGTCTACTGAAGCTTTCTTT. Using reference TRBV7-8 and TRBJ1-1 for the parts outside the CDR3, the full variable domain is GAGVSQSPRYKVAKRGQDVALRCDPISGHVSLFWYQQALGQGPEFLTYFQNEAQLDKSGLPSDRFFAERPEGSVSTLKIQRTQQEDSAVYLCASSLRQSTEAFFGQGTRLTVV.

The genes are TRBV6-5 and TRBJ2-1, with TRBD2 matching over 13 bases. CDR1 is MNHEY, CDR2 SVGAGI, per germline. The CDR3 has 14 amino acids. With 8 bases clipped from V and 4 bases from J, the junction kept 2 bases outside the gene matches. CDR3 coding DNA: TGTGCCAGCTGGACTAGCGGGGGATACAATGAGCAGTTCTTC. Amino acid sequence: CASWTSGGYNEQFF.

V gene TRBV7-2 combines with J gene TRBJ2-1; tentative D call: TRBD1 (7 bases). This CDR3 has 16 amino acids. In germline, CDR1 is SGHTA, CDR2 FQGNSA. Trimming cost V 5 bases and J 4 bases, with 18 bases left between them. DNA for the CDR3: TGTGCCAGCAGCCCCAGGGGGGAGACCCCGTACAATGAGCAGTTCTTC. Translation gives CASSPRGETPYNEQFF.

The V gene is TRBV19, the J gene TRBJ2-1; TRBD2 agrees at 7 bases. Germline loops: CDR1 LNHDA, CDR2 SQIVND (reference sequence). This CDR3 contains 14 residues. V shed 10 bases, J shed 4 bases, and the junction held 10 bases outside the gene matches. CDR3 bases: TGTGCCACTAAACGGGCGGGAGTGTACAATGAGCAGTTCTTC. As protein: CATKRAGVYNEQFF.

The J gene is TRBJ2-1, the V gene TRBV11-2; D is possibly TRBD1 (8 bases). Germline-derived CDR1 and CDR2 are SGHAT and FQNNGV. This CDR3 contains 16 residues. The ends were cut back, 1 base at V and 7 bases at J, with 17 bases in the middle. This chain's CDR3 is CASSLALTGEGNEQFF. As DNA, the CDR3 is TGTGCCAGCAGCTTAGCTTTGACAGGGGAGGGGAATGAGCAGTTCTTC.

The chain couples TRBV3-1 (or the pseudogene TRBV3-2) to TRBJ1-5; tentatively, D is TRBD1 (6 bases). Germline loops: CDR1 LGHDT, CDR2 YNNKEL (reference sequence). The V and J ends lost 6 bases and 9 bases respectively, with 18 bases between them. The CDR3 totals 14 residues. DNA of the CDR3: TGTGCCAGCAGTGGACAGAAGGCATCATGGCCCCAGCATTTT. Translated: CASSGQKASWPQHF.

The rearrangement joins TRBV5-6 to TRBJ1-5; D is unresolved. V was cut by 2 bases and J by 2 bases, with 11 bases left in between. The CDR3 contains 15 residues. Germline CDR1 and CDR2: SGHDT and YYEEEE. CDR3 nucleotide sequence: TGTGCCAGCAGCTTTAGGGATAGCGGCAATCAGCCCCAGCATTTT. This encodes CASSFRDSGNQPQHF. The full variable domain, in which reference TRBV5-6 and TRBJ1-5 provide the parts outside the CDR3, is DAGVTQSPTHLIKTRGQQVTLRCSPKSGHDTVSWYQQALGQGPQFIFQYYEEEERQRGNFPDRFSGHQFPNYSSELNVNALLLGDSALYLCASSFRDSGNQPQHFGDGTRLSIL.

The gene calls are TRBV6-1 and TRBJ1-2; 9 bases agree with TRBD1. Germline V lookup: CDR1 MNHNS, CDR2 SASEGT. With 4 bases clipped from V and 8 bases from J, the junction kept 17 bases outside the gene matches. The CDR3 length is 17 residues. The CDR3 protein is CASSAPGQGSPERGYTF. The DNA of the CDR3 is TGTGCCAGCAGTGCCCCGGGACAGGGTTCTCCAGAGCGGGGCTACACCTTC.

This clone showed up just a few times. The chain uses TRBV4-3 and TRBJ1-2, with 7 bases fitting TRBD1. The germline CDR1 and CDR2 sequences are LGHNA and YSLEER. The CDR3 covers 20 residues. V was pared by 0 bases and J by 3 bases, with 19 bases of the junction left unmatched. CDR3 amino acids: CASSQDLSNRGLLSYYGYTF. For the CDR3, the DNA is TGCGCCAGCAGCCAAGATCTAAGTAACAGGGGCCTTCTTTCATACTATGGCTACACCTTC.

This clone has only one observation. The rearrangement joins TRBV25-1 to TRBJ1-4, with 7 bases that match TRBD1. Germline-derived CDR1 and CDR2 are MGHDK and SYGVNS. The CDR3 length is 15 residues. Losses at the gene ends were 3 bases for V and 4 bases for J; bases not matched to a gene: 5. The CDR3 sequence: CASSDQGQNNEKLFF. Here the CDR3 DNA reads TGTGCCAGCAGTGACCAGGGACAGAATAATGAAAAACTGTTTTTT.

As DNA, the CDR3 is TGTGCCAGCAGTCCCCTTACAGGTACAATTGAGAACACTGAAGCTTTCTTT. Protein product: CASSPLTGTIENTEAFF. The V and J genes are TRBV6-2 or TRBV6-3 and TRBJ1-1; D is possibly TRBD1 (5 bases). The V end lost 5 bases, the J end lost 1 base, and 20 bases lay between the germline ends. Germline CDR1 is MNHEY and CDR2 is SVGEGT. The CDR3 has 17 amino acids.

This chain uses TRBV12-3 or TRBV12-4 with TRBJ2-7; possibly TRBD2 for D (6 bases). V was cut by 4 bases and J by 2 bases, with 9 bases left in between. CDR3 length: 13 residues. For the CDR3, the DNA is TGTGCCAGCAGTTATAGCGGTCCCTACGAGCAGTACTTC. Amino acid sequence: CASSYSGPYEQYF.

CDR3 loop: CASSPPSGSSYNEQFF. The CDR3 nucleotides read TGTGCCAGCTCACCACCTAGCGGGAGCTCCTACAATGAGCAGTTCTTC. V is TRBV18 and J is TRBJ2-1; the match to TRBD2 covers 9 bases. The CDR3 has 16 amino acids. V shed 0 bases, J shed 0 bases, and the junction held 0 bases outside the gene matches. Looked up from germline, CDR1 is KGHSH and CDR2 is LQKENI.

This chain uses TRBV6-6 with TRBJ1-2, with 8 positions matching TRBD1. The CDR3 sequence is 16 residues long. The V gene's germline CDR1 is MNHNY and CDR2 SVGAGI (reference sequence). The junction had 13 bases not matched to a gene; V was cut back by 5 bases and J by 5 bases. The CDR3 loop is CASSPMLQGGVYGYTF. CDR3 DNA sequence: TGTGCCAGCAGTCCTATGCTACAGGGGGGAGTTTATGGCTACACCTTC.

V is TRBV28 and J is TRBJ1-4, with TRBD1 matching over 9 bases. The V segment lost 5 bases and the J segment 7 bases; nucleotides outside the gene matches: 2. CDR3 size: 13 residues. CDR1 is MDHEN and CDR2 is SYDVKM in the germline V gene. The CDR3 spells CASSADRGEKLFF. The CDR3, as DNA: TGTGCCAGCAGTGCGGACAGGGGTGAAAAACTGTTTTTT. Based on the CDR3 plus reference TRBV28 and TRBJ1-4, the full variable domain is DVKVTQSSRYLVKRTGEKVFLECVQDMDHENMFWYRQDPGLGLRLIYFSYDVKMKEKGDIPEGYSVSREKKERFSLILESASTNQTSMYLCASSADRGEKLFFGSGTQLSVL.

The CDR3 region has the DNA TGCAGCGTTGAAGATCGGGGCAGGGGGAGTGAAAAACTGTTTTTT. Its protein product is CSVEDRGRGSEKLFF. J is TRBJ1-4 and V is TRBV29-1; 7 bases fit TRBD1. Germline CDR1 is SQVTM and CDR2 is ANQGSEA. The CDR3 spans 15 residues. With V trimmed by 0 bases and J by 7 bases, 8 bases remained unmatched.

CDR3 loop: CASSRAGDPLGLYF. In DNA, the CDR3 is TGTGCCAGTAGTAGGGCAGGGGACCCCCTGGGGCTGTATTTT. This rearrangement joins TRBV19 to TRBJ2-3, with a tentative D call TRBD1 (6 bases). Looked up from germline, CDR1 is LNHDA and CDR2 is SQIVND (reference sequence). The CDR3 is 14 residues long. The V end was cut by 4 bases, the J end by 14 bases, with 22 bases between.

The chain recombines TRBV4-2 with TRBJ2-7; D perhaps matches TRBD2 (7 bases). The CDR3 covers 17 residues. Per germline, CDR1 LGHNA and CDR2 YNFKEQ. V was clipped by 0 bases and J by 0 bases, with 15 bases between them. CDR3 sequence: CASSQEGGAKSSYEQYF. The CDR3 coding sequence is TGTGCCAGCAGCCAAGAGGGGGGGGCAAAGAGCTCCTACGAGCAGTACTTC.

J is TRBJ2-4 and V is TRBV2; no definite D call. Germline V gene sequence: CDR1 SNHLY, CDR2 FYNNEI. The CDR3 loop spans 15 amino acids. Trimming removed 5 bases from V and 1 base from J, with 12 bases in between. CDR3 residues: CASSLSSFAKNIQYF. Written as DNA, the CDR3 is TGTGCCAGCAGTCTTAGTAGTTTCGCCAAAAACATTCAGTACTTC. Using reference TRBV2 and TRBJ2-4 for the parts outside the CDR3, the full variable domain is EPEVTQTPSHQVTQMGQEVILRCVPISNHLYFYWYRQILGQKVEFLVSFYNNEISEKSEIFDDQFSVERPDGSNFTLKIRSTKLEDSAMYFCASSLSSFAKNIQYFGAGTRLSVL.

For this clone: The sample contains more than one DNA sequence encoding this CDR3. The rearrangement uses TRBV12-3 or TRBV12-4 and TRBJ1-5; D perhaps matches TRBD1 (5 bases). V lost 3 bases and J lost 5, with 8 bases in between. This CDR3 is built from 13 residues. CDR3 protein: CASSFGGDQPQHF. CDR3 bases: TGTGCCAGCAGTTTTGGAGGGGATCAGCCCCAGCATTTT.

There are a few counts of this clone. The rearrangement links TRBV9 to TRBJ1-1; D is possibly TRBD1 (5 bases). Germline V gene sequence: CDR1 SGDLS, CDR2 YYNGEE. With 0 bases removed from V and 0 bases from J, the gap between germline ends came to 6 bases. This CDR3 is built from 14 residues. Here the CDR3 DNA reads TGTGCCAGCAGCGTAGGCAGGGTGAACACTGAAGCTTTCTTT. Its protein product is CASSVGRVNTEAFF.

The chain couples TRBV3-1 (or the pseudogene TRBV3-2) to TRBJ1-3; no clear D gene. Germline V CDR1 and CDR2: LGHDT, YNNKEL (reference sequence). This CDR3 has 16 amino acids. The germline V and J ends were trimmed by 4 bases and 2 bases, with 15 bases remaining between them. The CDR3 reads CASSRGLVGAGNTIYF. The CDR3 bases are TGTGCCAGCAGCCGCGGACTGGTGGGAGCTGGAAACACCATATATTTT.

This chain links TRBV11-3 with TRBJ2-1; D remains unclear. Germline lookup yields CDR1 SGHNT and CDR2 YENEEA. The CDR3 is 14 amino acids. With 1 base removed from V and 5 bases from J, the gap between germline ends came to 9 bases. The DNA for the CDR3 is TGTGCCAGCAGCTTAGCGGTGGAGAACAATGAGCAGTTCTTC. Translating it yields CASSLAVENNEQFF.

J is TRBJ2-1 and V is TRBV19, with D unresolved. Germline lookup yields CDR1 LNHDA and CDR2 SQIVND (reference sequence). The CDR3 contains 13 residues. Trimming left V 3 bases short and J 0 bases short, with 3 bases between. DNA for the CDR3: TGTGCCAGTAGTATTAACTCCTACAATGAGCAGTTCTTC. It translates to CASSINSYNEQFF.

V and J are TRBV11-2 and TRBJ1-1; D perhaps matches TRBD1 (6 bases). V lost 6 bases to trimming and J lost 6 bases, with 17 bases between them. The V gene's germline CDR1 is SGHAT and CDR2 FQNNGV. The CDR3 totals 14 residues. Written as DNA, the CDR3 is TGTGCCAGCAGTCCCCCAGGGGTGAGTTCTGAAGCTTTCTTT. It codes for CASSPPGVSSEAFF.